This T cell receptor beta chain was documented in a study of T cell responses to AZD1222 COVID-19 vaccine. Turning to the study itself: The analysis combined second doses at about 4 or about 12 weeks. Study-level findings and limits: Spike-specific TCR depth and breadth grew after two AZD1222 doses. Close to half of spike-specific TCRs reportedly recognize unmutated variant regions. Possibly, clonal diversity was underestimated; donors were largely white British and included more females.

Concerning this clone itself: Its antigen remains unidentified.

Produced via immunoSEQ multiplex PCR; TCRdb's table is partial and in-frame only. The top ten hold 2% to 3% of the sample, which has some 150,000 clones, approximately 92% seen once. There are 14 residues in the CDR3. In germline, CDR1 is MNHEY, CDR2 SMNVEV (reference sequence). Losses at the gene ends were 8 bases for V and 4 bases for J; bases not matched to a gene: 10. The sequence was collected from an adult in good health. The sample was peripheral blood, taken on day 0 of AZD1222 vaccination. The genes are TRBV27 and TRBJ1-2, with 7 bases that match TRBD1. The CDR3 DNA follows: TGTGCCAGCGGCTCCGACGACAGGGTCTATGGCTACACCTTC. Amino acids: CASGSDDRVYGYTF.